This T cell receptor (beta chain) was found in a study of yellow fever vaccine responses in identical twins. On this clonotype: Its antigen is not identified.

TCRdb called the RT-PCR reads again in MiXCR, with one record for every CDR3 protein. The top ten hold roughly 5% of the sample, which has roughly 23,000 distinct CDR3 sequences, 77% seen once. Study-wide findings and caveats: Convergence reportedly seemed to mark part of the twins' vaccine T cell response, with personalization marking the rest.

This CDR3 comprises 12 residues. The material was T cells from blood (PBMCs), unsorted or a sorted subset (not recorded which), obtained before or after yellow fever vaccination (not recorded which). This receptor was taken from a woman aged 18-30 years who received the yellow fever vaccine. The V gene is TRBV5-2, the J gene TRBJ2-7. TRBV5-2 is termed a pseudogene. CDR3 in amino acids: CASNLDFYEQYF. Written as DNA, the CDR3 is TGTGCCAGCAACTTGGACTTCTACGAGCAGTACTTC.